The rows below give T cell receptor beta chains drawn from one sample of a study of CD4+ T cells in melanoma. Produced via immunoSEQ multiplex PCR; TCRdb's table is partial and in-frame only. The sample shows about 110,000 clones, about 92% of them seen only once. Sample: peripheral blood. Receptors were obtained from a human donor with melanoma. Each CDR3 is given with its conserved first and last residue. The order of the fields is V gene, D gene, CDR3 length, clone size, J gene, CDR3 DNA, CDR3 protein. The D gene is left open where the match is weak. Expanded clones are given a class, and other clones once, few, many or no size at all.

>TRBV7-9|NA|15|NA|TRBJ1-3
TGTGCCAGCAGCTCGACACAGGAATCTGGAAACACCATATATTTT
CASSSTQESGNTIYF
>TRBV7-3|TRBD2|18|NA|TRBJ2-2
TGTGCCAGCAGCGGACTACTAGCGGGAGGGCCCGGTGGCGGGGAGCTGTTTTTT
CASSGLLAGGPGGGELFF
>TRBV11-2|TRBD2|17|NA|TRBJ2-3
TGTGCCAGCAGCTTAGTGAGCGGGGGGGCTCTAACAGATACGCAGTATTTT
CASSLVSGGALTDTQYF
>TRBV29-1|TRBD1|12|NA|TRBJ1-2
TGCAGCGAGTCAGGACAGGGGGATGGCTACACCTTC
CSESGQGDGYTF
>TRBV5-1|TRBD1|12|NA|TRBJ2-5
TGCGCCAGCAGCCCGGACAGGGAGACCCAGTACTTC
CASSPDRETQYF
>TRBV18|TRBD2|14|NA|TRBJ2-7
TGTGCCAGTTGCACTAGCGGAAAAACCTACGAGCAGTACTTC
CASCTSGKTYEQYF
>TRBV18|TRBD1|14|NA|TRBJ1-4
TGTGCCAGCTCACCGGACAGGGTTTATGAAAAACTGTTTTTT
CASSPDRVYEKLFF
>TRBV5-5|NA|17|NA|TRBJ1-2
TGTGCCAGCAGCTCGCGGACAGCGGGGATCACTAACTATGGCTACACCTTC
CASSSRTAGITNYGYTF
>TRBV5-6|TRBD1|18|NA|TRBJ1-5
TGTGCCAGCAGCCTAAACGACAGGGCCCTTTATAGCAATCAGCCCCAGCATTTT
CASSLNDRALYSNQPQHF
>TRBV7-9|TRBD1|14|NA|TRBJ2-5
TGTGCCAGCAGTACCGACAGGGCCACGGAGACCCAGTACTTC
CASSTDRATETQYF
>TRBV11-3|NA|12|once|TRBJ2-1
TGTGCCAGCAGCTTAGGGGGGTTTGAGCAGTTCTTC
CASSLGGFEQFF
>TRBV19|NA|12|few|TRBJ1-5
TGTGCCAGTAGTATTGGCGACCGGCCCCAGCATTTT
CASSIGDRPQHF
>TRBV28|TRBD2|14|NA|TRBJ2-5
TGTGCCAGCAGTTTACGGGGGGTTGGAGAGACCCAGTACTTC
CASSLRGVGETQYF
>TRBV4-1|NA|15|NA|TRBJ1-2
TGCGCCAGCAGCCAACCCTCAAGGGCCCCTTATGGCTACACCTTC
CASSQPSRAPYGYTF
>TRBV7-2|TRBD1|16|once|TRBJ2-7
TGTGCCAGCAGCTTAGCAGCGGACAGGGGGACATACGAGCAGTACTTC
CASSLAADRGTYEQYF
>TRBV28|NA|16|few|TRBJ2-2
TGTGCCAGCAGTTCCCCCGGGAGAGGGACGGCCGGGGAGCTGTTTTTT
CASSSPGRGTAGELFF
>TRBV6-5|NA|14|once|TRBJ2-3
TGTGCCAGCACCAGGGACGGGAGCACAGATACGCAGTATTTT
CASTRDGSTDTQYF
>TRBV27|NA|16|NA|TRBJ2-1
TGTGCCAGCAGTTTACGGGACACGAGCTCCTACAATGAGCAGTTCTTC
CASSLRDTSSYNEQFF
>TRBV7-2|NA|14|NA|TRBJ1-4
TGTGCCAGCAGCTCCGGACAGCATGATGAAAAACTGTTTTTT
CASSSGQHDEKLFF
>TRBV4-1|NA|14|once|TRBJ1-5
TGCGCCAGCAGCCAAGTAGGGGCCGGTCAGCCCCAGCATTTT
CASSQVGAGQPQHF
>TRBV9|TRBD2|17|NA|TRBJ2-3
TGTGCCAGCAGCGTGAGCGGGGGTATTGTTCGCACAGATACGCAGTATTTT
CASSVSGGIVRTDTQYF
>TRBV6-6|NA|14|NA|TRBJ1-1
TGTGCCAGCAGTTACTCGGGGGGTGCCACTGAAGCTTTCTTT
CASSYSGGATEAFF
>TRBV19|TRBD2|14|NA|TRBJ2-3
TGTGCCAGCCACAGCCGGGACTACACAGATACGCAGTATTTT
CASHSRDYTDTQYF
>TRBV20-1|TRBD1|11|NA|TRBJ1-2
TGCAGTGCTTCACAGGGGGGCGGCTACACCTTC
CSASQGGGYTF
>TRBV19|NA|13|once|TRBJ1-5
TGTGCCAGTAAGGGATATAGCAATCAGCCCCAGCATTTT
CASKGYSNQPQHF
>TRBV14|NA|15|few|TRBJ1-4
TGTGCCAGCAGCCACTTCCTACCGGGGAATGAAAAACTGTTTTTT
CASSHFLPGNEKLFF
>TRBV11-3|NA|13|NA|TRBJ2-3
TGTGCCAGCAGCTTAGATCTCGGGGATACGCAGTATTTT
CASSLDLGDTQYF
>TRBV27|NA|17|NA|TRBJ2-7
TGTGCCAGCAGCCGGTGGGTAGCGCAATCAACCTCCTACGAGCAGTACTTC
CASSRWVAQSTSYEQYF
>TRBV7-3|NA|13|NA|TRBJ2-3
TGTGCCAGCAGCCCCCGGATGGGAGATACGCAGTATTTT
CASSPRMGDTQYF